What follows are 20 T cell receptor beta chains derived from one specimen sequenced in a study of shared clonotypes between healthy human individuals. TCRdb keeps only in-frame clones here, not all; method: immunoSEQ multiplex PCR. The sample contains 950,000 to 1,200,000 clones, approximately 80% of which appear only once. Sequenced sample: memory CD4+ T cells from PBMCs. Specified subset: CD45RA-negative fraction. These receptors originate from a man aged 18-30 years in good health. Some clones in this sample may be carry-over from other donors' samples.

This sequence joins TRBV18 and TRBJ2-4; TRBD2 matches 8 bases. Germline V gene lookup returns CDR1 KGHSH and CDR2 LQKENI. Unmatched junction bases numbered 9, after V lost 7 bases and J lost 1 base. The length of the CDR3 is 16 residues. CDR3 loop: CASFAIAGIAKNIQYF. The CDR3 DNA reads TGTGCCAGCTTCGCCATAGCGGGGATCGCCAAAAACATTCAGTACTTC. Variable domain in full (rest from reference TRBV18 and TRBJ2-4): NAGVMQNPRHLVRRRGQEARLRCSPMKGHSHVYWYRQLPEEGLKFMVYLQKENIIDESGMPKERFSAEFPKEGPSILRIQQVVRGDSAAYFCASFAIAGIAKNIQYFGAGTRLSVL.

This chain uses TRBV5-1 with TRBJ2-1; the D gene could be TRBD1 or TRBD2 (6 bases each). The germline gives CDR1 SGHRS, CDR2 YFSETQ. Trimming shortened V by 4 bases and J by 4 bases, and 18 bases separated the two germline ends. There are 16 residues in the CDR3. In DNA form, the CDR3 reads TGCGCCAGCAGCCCGGGGGCATCCGGCCTATACAATGAGCAGTTCTTC. Translated: CASSPGASGLYNEQFF.

The chain employs TRBV5-4 and TRBJ2-3, with D maybe TRBD2 (6 bases). V lost 1 base and J 8 bases, leaving 14 bases between the germline ends. CDR3 length: 14 amino acids. Looked up from germline, CDR1 is SGHNT and CDR2 is YYREEE (reference sequence). CDR3 coding DNA: TGTGCCAGCAGCTTGCCAAGCGGGCTGGGTACGCAGTATTTT. Protein sequence: CASSLPSGLGTQYF.

This chain uses TRBV11-2 with TRBJ1-4, with D tentatively TRBD1 (6 bases). Germline V CDR1 and CDR2: SGHAT, FQNNGV. The CDR3 has 15 amino acids. V was clipped by 4 bases and J by 1 base, with 10 bases between them. CDR3 loop: CASSSTTGTNEKLFF. CDR3 sequence (DNA): TGTGCCAGCAGCTCCACGACAGGAACTAATGAAAAACTGTTTTTT.

The rearrangement joins TRBV6-1 to TRBJ2-3, with D hard to call. This CDR3 spans 13 amino acids. Trimming removed 7 bases from V and 1 base from J, with 9 bases in between. Germline V gene data show CDR1 as MNHNS and CDR2 as SASEGT. The CDR3 here is CASIRQGTDTQYF. As DNA, the CDR3 is TGTGCCAGCATCAGGCAGGGCACAGATACGCAGTATTTT.

The chain combines TRBV5-4 with TRBJ1-1; D remains ambiguous. Deletions cut 4 bases from V and 1 base from J, with 11 bases between. CDR1 and CDR2 from the germline V gene are SGHNT and YYREEE (reference sequence). This CDR3 spans 14 amino acids. This CDR3 reads CASSPTPPNTEAFF. In DNA form, the CDR3 reads TGTGCCAGCAGCCCCACCCCCCCGAACACTGAAGCTTTCTTT.

The rearrangement links TRBV2 to TRBJ2-7; D uncertain. The V end was cut by 8 bases, the J end by 3 bases, with 11 bases between. Germline V CDR1 and CDR2: SNHLY, FYNNEI. There are 12 residues in the CDR3. CDR3 nucleotides: TGTGCCAGCGGAATCTTCAGCTACGAGCAGTACTTC. Translation gives CASGIFSYEQYF.

Turning to this clone: The sample contains more than one DNA sequence encoding this CDR3. This chain uses TRBV5-1 with TRBJ2-5, with a weak D call TRBD1 (6 bases). The CDR3 covers 13 residues. Trimming pared 3 bases from V and 3 bases from J, leaving 9 bases between. Germline V lookup: CDR1 SGHRS, CDR2 YFSETQ. The CDR3 coding sequence is TGCGCCAGCAGCTCGACAGGAGAAGAGACCCAGTACTTC. As protein: CASSSTGEETQYF.

About this clone itself: Other DNA sequences in the same sample also yield this CDR3. This sequence joins TRBV18 and TRBJ1-2; TRBD1 agrees at 7 bases. CDR3 length: 13 residues. In germline, CDR1 is KGHSH, CDR2 LQKENI. Unmatched junction bases numbered 5, after V lost 6 bases and J lost 4 bases. The CDR3 sequence is CASSPTGPYGYTF. The CDR3 region has the DNA TGTGCCAGCTCGCCGACAGGGCCCTATGGCTACACCTTC.

The gene calls are TRBV18 and TRBJ2-7; 11 nucleotides match TRBD2. The CDR3 runs to 16 residues. V shed 5 bases and J 6 bases; nucleotides not matched to a gene: 12. Per the germline V gene, CDR1 is KGHSH and CDR2 is LQKENI. In nucleotides, the CDR3 is TGTGCCAGCTCAATAGTAGCGGGAGGGCAAGAGGGCGAGCAGTACTTC. This gives the protein CASSIVAGGQEGEQYF.

The chain couples TRBV7-3 to TRBJ2-5, with 8 bases that match TRBD1. The J segment lost 1 base and the V segment lost 5 bases, leaving 6 bases of the junction unmatched. The germline gives CDR1 SGHTA, CDR2 FQGTGA. This CDR3 is 15 amino acids long. The CDR3: CASSRTGTTQETQYF. Written as DNA, the CDR3 is TGTGCCAGCAGCAGGACAGGGACCACCCAAGAGACCCAGTACTTC.

In its sample, this clone was seen once. The chain uses TRBV28 and TRBJ2-7; D gene uncertain. From germline, CDR1 is MDHEN and CDR2 SYDVKM. V lost 3 bases and J 7 bases, leaving 7 bases between the germline ends. The CDR3 has 11 amino acids. The DNA of the CDR3 is TGTGCCAGCAGTTTGACTTCAGAGCAGTACTTC. Its protein product is CASSLTSEQYF.

The chain combines TRBV7-9 with TRBJ2-5, with 10 bases lining up with TRBD2. CDR3 length: 15 residues. Looked up from germline, CDR1 is SEHNR and CDR2 is FQNEAQ (reference sequence). V was clipped by 2 bases and J by 4 bases; unmatched bases: 4. In DNA form, the CDR3 reads TGTGCCAGCAGCTTACTAGCGGGAGACATAGAGACCCAGTACTTC. It codes for CASSLLAGDIETQYF.

The V gene is TRBV10-3, the J gene TRBJ1-3; weak D call: TRBD1 (6 bases). The germline V gene has CDR1 ENHRY and CDR2 SYGVKD. The CDR3 runs to 14 residues. Trimming removed 5 bases at V and 11 bases at J, with 19 bases between. CDR3 bases: TGTGCCATCAGTTTCAGGGGTGAGGAAAGCGCCATATATTTT. Translating it yields CAISFRGEESAIYF.

The chain is built from TRBV11-3 and TRBJ2-3; 8 bases are a match to TRBD2. This CDR3 contains 20 residues. With V trimmed by 1 base and J by 0 bases, 15 bases remained unmatched. Germline CDR1 and CDR2: SGHNT and YENEEA. CDR3 amino acids: CASSLASELAEPYSTDTQYF. The CDR3 region has the DNA TGTGCCAGCAGCTTAGCATCCGAACTAGCGGAGCCTTATAGCACAGATACGCAGTATTTT. Looking up the rest from reference TRBV11-3 and TRBJ2-3 gives the full variable domain: EAGVVQSPRYKIIEKKQPVAFWCNPISGHNTLYWYLQNLGQGPELLIRYENEEAVDDSQLPKDRFSAERLKGVDSTLKIQPAELGDSAVYLCASSLASELAEPYSTDTQYFGPGTRLTVL.

The chain links TRBV28 to TRBJ1-5, with 7 bases identical to TRBD1. The V and J ends lost 2 bases and 4 bases, in that order; junction bases with no gene match: 8. There are 16 residues in the CDR3. CDR1 and CDR2 from the germline V gene are MDHEN and SYDVKM. The CDR3 DNA reads TGTGCCAGCAGTTTAATGCCTAGACAGGGAAATCAGCCCCAGCATTTT. Translation gives CASSLMPRQGNQPQHF.

This clone was picked up many times. The same CDR3 can be traced to other DNA sequences in this sample. This chain links TRBV4-2 with TRBJ2-1, with a weak D call TRBD1 (5 bases). V gave up 0 bases and J gave up 5 bases, with 11 bases separating them. The CDR3 totals 15 residues. Germline lookup yields CDR1 LGHNA and CDR2 YNFKEQ. The CDR3 region is CASSQDSGSHNEQFF. As DNA, the CDR3 is TGTGCCAGCAGCCAAGATTCAGGGTCCCACAATGAGCAGTTCTTC.

This chain connects TRBV28 to TRBJ1-2; 8 bases agree with TRBD1. This CDR3 comprises 15 residues. With 1 base clipped from V and 7 bases from J, the junction kept 8 bases outside the gene matches. Germline V gene lookup returns CDR1 MDHEN and CDR2 SYDVKM. The CDR3 protein is CASSLYTGGRGGYTF. In nucleotides, the CDR3 is TGTGCCAGCAGTTTATATACAGGGGGGAGGGGTGGCTACACCTTC.

This sequence joins TRBV11-3 and TRBJ2-7; 7 nucleotides match TRBD2. The J call may be faulty, since TRBJ2-5 better matches the DNA end. Germline V gene data show CDR1 as SGHNT and CDR2 as YENEEA. This CDR3 has 17 amino acids. The CDR3: CASSSSRDPTSQETQYF. DNA for the CDR3: TGTGCCAGCAGCTCCAGTCGGGACCCGACTAGCCAGGAGACCCAGTACTTC.

The rearrangement joins TRBV5-4 to TRBJ2-5, with 7 nucleotides matching TRBD1. CDR1 and CDR2 from the germline V gene are SGHNT and YYREEE (reference sequence). The junction had 10 bases not matched to a gene; V was cut back by 4 bases and J by 4 bases. This CDR3 contains 15 residues. CDR3 protein: CASSNRQGRGETQYF. As DNA, the CDR3 is TGTGCCAGCAGCAACCGACAGGGAAGGGGAGAGACCCAGTACTTC.